These 16 T cell receptor beta chains came from one sample sequenced in a study of human T cells and chemical hapten exposure. Sample time point: patch test 1, 2 weeks after DPC sensitization. As to treatment: therapeutic diphenylcyclopropenone sensitization with weekly scalp DPC. A single record per CDR3 protein comes from TCRdb applying MiXCR to the RACE reads. Of around 99,000 distinct CDR3 sequences in the sample, roughly an eighth were seen once. The specimen comprised whole blood, sampled in connection with sensitization to the hapten diphenylcyclopropenone (DPC). These receptor sequences come from a woman in her thirties or forties with alopecia areata. Some clones in this sample may be carry-over from other donors' samples.

With regard to this clonotype: A much larger clone sits a single nucleotide away, making a read error possible. The rearrangement uses TRBV29-1 and TRBJ2-7; perhaps TRBD2 as D (6 bases). The CDR3 is made up of 14 amino acids. The V gene lost 3 bases and the J gene lost 7 bases, with 19 bases spanning the gap. Germline CDR1 reads SQVTM; CDR2 reads ANQGSEA. The CDR3 loop reads CSVEPLLGGAEQYF. CDR3 nucleotides: TGCAGCGTTGAGCCACTCCTCGGGGGAGCGGAGCAGTACTTC.

This clonotype was detected many times. The DNA for the CDR3 is TGTGCCAGCAGCTTGGACAGGGTATCACCCCTCCACTTT. Protein: CASSLDRVSPLHF. The rearrangement links TRBV7-3 to TRBJ1-6, with 8 bases fitting TRBD1. Germline CDR1 and CDR2: SGHTA and FQGTGA. V dropped 3 bases and J dropped 10; count of bases not matched to a gene: 2. This CDR3 has 13 amino acids.

This clonotype was counted a few times. This rearrangement joins TRBV18 to TRBJ1-2; possibly TRBD1 for D (6 bases). Looked up from germline, CDR1 is KGHSH and CDR2 is LQKENI. This CDR3 has 13 residues. V lost 3 bases to trimming and J lost 2 bases, with 7 bases between them. The CDR3 protein is CASSPGTNYGYTF. DNA for the CDR3: TGTGCCAGCTCACCCGGGACAAACTATGGCTACACCTTC.

This clonotype has ten or more counts. V usage is TRBV2 and J usage is TRBJ1-1; no firm D call. The CDR3 length is 14 residues. The germline V gene has CDR1 SNHLY and CDR2 FYNNEI. The V gene lost 3 bases and the J gene lost 4 bases, with 12 bases spanning the gap. The CDR3 sequence: CASSESWVITEAFF. The CDR3 nucleotides read TGTGCCAGCAGTGAGTCCTGGGTTATCACTGAAGCTTTCTTT.

This clonotype has a handful of counts. The chain has TRBV5-1 and TRBJ1-1, with TRBD1 matching 7 bases. This CDR3 is built from 14 residues. V lost 4 bases to trimming and J lost 5 bases; unmatched junction nucleotides: 8. CDR1 is SGHRS and CDR2 is YFSETQ in the germline V gene. The CDR3 reads CASSRGTDKTEAFF. In DNA form, the CDR3 reads TGCGCCAGCAGCCGTGGGACAGATAAGACTGAAGCTTTCTTT. Based on the CDR3 plus reference TRBV5-1 and TRBJ1-1, the full variable domain is KAGVTQTPRYLIKTRGQQVTLSCSPISGHRSVSWYQQTPGQGLQFLFEYFSETQRNKGNFPGRFSGRQFSNSRSEMNVSTLELGDSALYLCASSRGTDKTEAFFGQGTRLTVV.

This clonotype was seen a handful of times. This sequence joins TRBV11-2 and TRBJ2-1; D gene unclear. V was trimmed by 3 bases and J by 6 bases, leaving 6 bases between them. This CDR3 region has 12 residues. Germline CDR1 reads SGHAT; CDR2 reads FQNNGV. The CDR3 protein is CASSFGSNEQFF. The CDR3 region has the DNA TGTGCCAGCAGCTTCGGGTCCAATGAGCAGTTCTTC.

There are a few counts of this clonotype. This chain links TRBV18 with TRBJ2-5; 11 bases agree with TRBD1. J was trimmed by 6 bases and V by 3 bases; bases with no gene match: 3. The CDR3 contains 14 residues. The germline gives CDR1 KGHSH, CDR2 LQKENI. CDR3 coding DNA: TGTGCCAGCTCACCGGACAGGGGGCGTAAGACCCAGTACTTC. Residues: CASSPDRGRKTQYF.

This chain joins TRBV6-2 or TRBV6-3 and TRBJ2-5; TRBD1 matches 9 bases. V was clipped by 10 bases and J by 2 bases; unmatched bases: 5. CDR1 is MNHEY, CDR2 SVGEGT, per germline. The CDR3 consists of 13 residues. The CDR3 spells CATTQGAQETQYF. The CDR3, as DNA: TGTGCCACCACACAGGGGGCTCAAGAGACCCAGTACTTC.

The chain is built from TRBV29-1 and TRBJ2-5; TRBD2 matches at 8 bases. Losses at the gene ends were 5 bases for V and 5 bases for J; bases not matched to a gene: 10. From germline, CDR1 is SQVTM and CDR2 ANQGSEA. The CDR3 covers 14 residues. This chain's CDR3 is CSVPPGGAKETQYF. The CDR3 bases are TGCAGCGTTCCGCCCGGGGGGGCTAAGGAGACCCAGTACTTC.

The genes are TRBV2 and TRBJ1-5, with 10 bases aligning to TRBD1. Germline V gene sequence: CDR1 SNHLY, CDR2 FYNNEI. The CDR3 is 14 residues long. V dropped 4 bases and J dropped 6; count of bases not matched to a gene: 3. In DNA form, the CDR3 reads TGTGCCAGCAGTGGAAGGACAGGGGGTCAGCCCCAGCATTTT. As protein: CASSGRTGGQPQHF. Combining the CDR3 with reference TRBV2 and TRBJ1-5 gives the whole variable domain EPEVTQTPSHQVTQMGQEVILRCVPISNHLYFYWYRQILGQKVEFLVSFYNNEISEKSEIFDDQFSVERPDGSNFTLKIRSTKLEDSAMYFCASSGRTGGQPQHFGDGTRLSIL.

This sequence joins TRBV18 and TRBJ2-2; D gene unclear. The CDR3 is 15 residues long. The germline V gene encodes CDR1 KGHSH and CDR2 LQKENI. The ends were cut back, 3 bases at V and 1 base at J, with 9 bases in the middle. CDR3 amino acids: CASSPQRQNTGELFF. The CDR3 DNA reads TGTGCCAGCTCACCTCAGAGACAGAACACCGGGGAGCTGTTTTTT.

This clonotype was detected only a few times. This rearrangement joins TRBV5-4 to TRBJ2-5, with TRBD1 identical over 8 bases. The CDR3 is made up of 15 amino acids. V trimming: 2 bases; J trimming: 5 bases; junction bases outside the gene matches: 8. Germline V CDR1 and CDR2: SGHNT, YYREEE (reference sequence). CDR3: CASSFGDRTVETQYF. CDR3 in DNA: TGTGCCAGCAGCTTTGGGGACAGGACGGTGGAGACCCAGTACTTC.

This clonotype was seen ten or more times. CDR3 loop: CASSSRLAVNTGELFF. DNA for the CDR3: TGTGCCAGCAGCTCAAGACTAGCTGTTAACACCGGGGAGCTGTTTTTT. The rearrangement uses TRBV5-4 and TRBJ2-2, with TRBD2 matching over 7 bases. The CDR3 is 16 amino acids. The V and J ends lost 3 bases and 2 bases, in that order; junction bases with no gene match: 7. Germline CDR1 reads SGHNT; CDR2 reads YYREEE (reference sequence).

Note on this clonotype: The junction does not match germline at one end; this may be a read error. V is TRBV20-1 and J is TRBJ2-3; D may be TRBD2 (6 bases). CDR3 length: 14 amino acids. Per the germline V gene, CDR1 is DFQATT and CDR2 is SNEGSKA (reference sequence). The CDR3 DNA follows: TGCAGTGCTAGGGCACTAGCTAGCACAGATACGCTGTATTTT. Translated, it gives CSARALASTDTLYF.

The chain is built from TRBV12-3 or TRBV12-4 and TRBJ2-7, with no clear D. V lost 3 bases and J 4 bases, leaving 13 bases between the germline ends. CDR3 length: 14 amino acids. The CDR3 sequence: CASSLSAKGYEQYF. The CDR3 DNA reads TGTGCCAGCAGTTTGTCAGCCAAAGGTTACGAGCAGTACTTC.

This clonotype has only a few counts. The chain has TRBV20-1 and TRBJ1-4; D is unresolved. V was shortened by 7 bases and J by 0 bases, with 6 bases between the two germline ends. The CDR3 is made up of 12 amino acids. Germline V gene sequence: CDR1 DFQATT, CDR2 SNEGSKA (reference sequence). This CDR3 reads CSVQSTNEKLFF. The CDR3 bases are TGCAGTGTACAGTCAACTAATGAAAAACTGTTTTTT.